The 30 T cell receptor beta chains below come from one sample, sequenced in a study of blood T cell repertoires in COVID-19. The data were produced by immunoSEQ multiplex PCR, yet TCRdb's version contains in-frame clones alone and is incomplete. The table has more than 250,000 clones, approximately 78% seen once. Specimen: PBMCs or T cells enriched from blood (not recorded which). The receptors originated from a man aged 40-55 years who had been exposed to COVID-19.

The gene calls are TRBV7-2 and TRBJ1-2; the D gene is possibly TRBD1 (5 bases). Trimming shortened V by 7 bases and J by 5 bases, and 20 bases separated the two germline ends. The CDR3 consists of 15 residues. The germline V gene has CDR1 SGHTA and CDR2 FQGNSA. Written as DNA, the CDR3 is TGTGCCAGCATCAAACGCTCGGACAATTCATATGGCTACACCTTC. Amino acid sequence: CASIKRSDNSYGYTF. The variable domain in full, with the rest retrieved from reference TRBV7-2 and TRBJ1-2, is GAGVSQSPSNKVTEKGKDVELRCDPISGHTALYWYRQSLGQGLEFLIYFQGNSAPDKSGLPSDRFSAERTGGSVSTLTIQRTQQEDSAVYLCASIKRSDNSYGYTFGSGTRLTVV.

In DNA form, the CDR3 reads TGTGCCAGCAGCCCTGATAGGGAGTTGAAGTACACCATATATTTT. Its protein product is CASSPDRELKYTIYF. This chain links TRBV7-9 with TRBJ1-3; D is ambiguous. The CDR3 covers 15 residues. From germline, CDR1 is SEHNR and CDR2 FQNEAQ (reference sequence). Trimming removed 5 bases at V and 8 bases at J, with 19 bases between. The full variable domain, in which reference TRBV7-9 and TRBJ1-3 provide the parts outside the CDR3, is DTGVSQNPRHKITKRGQNVTFRCDPISEHNRLYWYRQTLGQGPEFLTYFQNEAQLEKSRLLSDRFSAERPKGSFSTLEIQRTEQGDSAMYLCASSPDRELKYTIYFGEGSWLTVV.

This clone showed up many times. The V gene is TRBV19, the J gene TRBJ1-3; 8 nucleotides match TRBD1. With V trimmed by 7 bases and J by 3 bases, 5 bases remained unmatched. Germline assignment: CDR1 LNHDA and CDR2 SQIVND (reference sequence). This CDR3 has 14 amino acids. CDR3 in DNA: TGTGCCAGTACCGGGACAGGCGGTGGAAACACCATATATTTT. Translation: CASTGTGGGNTIYF.

The chain has TRBV7-2 and TRBJ2-4; D perhaps matches TRBD1 (5 bases). The CDR3 has 15 amino acids. V dropped 5 bases and J dropped 3 bases, with 14 bases sitting between them. Germline-derived CDR1 and CDR2 are SGHTA and FQGNSA. Written as DNA, the CDR3 is TGTGCCAGCAGCCCGCCAGGGCAGGACAAAAACATTCAGTACTTC. Translated, it gives CASSPPGQDKNIQYF.

The rearrangement joins TRBV5-4 to TRBJ2-1, with 10 bases that match TRBD1. The CDR3 sequence is 14 residues long. Germline-derived CDR1 and CDR2 are SGHNT and YYREEE (reference sequence). With 3 bases clipped from V and 8 bases from J, the junction kept 5 bases outside the gene matches. DNA of the CDR3: TGTGCCAGCAGCTCCGGGACAGGGGAGGATGAGCAGTTCTTC. Residues: CASSSGTGEDEQFF. Full variable domain (outside the CDR3, taken from reference TRBV5-4 and TRBJ2-1): ETGVTQSPTHLIKTRGQQVTLRCSSQSGHNTVSWYQQALGQGPQFIFQYYREEENGRGNFPPRFSGLQFPNYSSELNVNALELDDSALYLCASSSGTGEDEQFFGPGTRLTVL.

The gene calls are TRBV30 and TRBJ2-5; D not certain. V was cut by 3 bases and J by 4 bases, with 12 bases left in between. Germline V gene data show CDR1 as GTSNPN and CDR2 as SVGIG (reference sequence). The CDR3 length is 13 residues. CDR3 DNA sequence: TGTGCCTGGAGCGCGAGGATAGGAGAGACCCAGTACTTC. Translating gives CAWSARIGETQYF.

This chain links TRBV28 with TRBJ1-1, with 9 bases aligning to TRBD1. The junction had 16 bases not matched to a gene; V was cut back by 7 bases and J by 7 bases. Germline V gene lookup returns CDR1 MDHEN and CDR2 SYDVKM. The CDR3 spans 16 residues. The CDR3 sequence: CASIPPPGQGAFEAFF. CDR3 in DNA: TGTGCCAGCATCCCTCCCCCGGGACAGGGCGCCTTTGAAGCTTTCTTT. The variable domain in full, with the rest retrieved from reference TRBV28 and TRBJ1-1, is DVKVTQSSRYLVKRTGEKVFLECVQDMDHENMFWYRQDPGLGLRLIYFSYDVKMKEKGDIPEGYSVSREKKERFSLILESASTNQTSMYLCASIPPPGQGAFEAFFGQGTRLTVV.

This clone showed up just a few times. V is TRBV30 and J is TRBJ2-7, with D possibly being TRBD1 (5 bases). V was clipped by 2 bases and J by 2 bases, with 13 bases between them. The CDR3 consists of 14 residues. Germline assignment: CDR1 GTSNPN and CDR2 SVGIG (reference sequence). This CDR3 reads CAWSSFGAPYEQYF. Here the CDR3 DNA reads TGTGCCTGGAGTAGCTTTGGGGCACCCTACGAGCAGTACTTC.

The CDR3 spells CASSPSGGDTQYF. In DNA form, the CDR3 reads TGTGCCAGCAGCCCCTCAGGAGGAGATACGCAGTATTTT. The V gene is TRBV6-4, the J gene TRBJ2-3; D is perhaps TRBD2 (5 bases). CDR1 is MRHNA and CDR2 is SNTAGT in the germline V gene. This CDR3 contains 13 residues. Trimming stripped 6 bases from V and 5 bases from J, with 12 bases between.

The chain links TRBV7-8 to TRBJ1-2, with TRBD1 matching over 7 bases. CDR1 is SGHVS, CDR2 FQNEAQ, per germline. CDR3 size: 15 residues. V lost 5 bases and J lost 4; bases outside the gene matches: 10. The CDR3 nucleotides read TGTGCCAGCAGCAAACGCCGGGACAGCCTCTATGGCTACACCTTC. It specifies CASSKRRDSLYGYTF.

As concerns this clone: Other nucleotide sequences in the sample specify the same CDR3. The chain has TRBV12-3 or TRBV12-4 and TRBJ1-5; D is unresolved. V dropped 4 bases and J dropped 4 bases, with 5 bases sitting between them. This CDR3 spans 12 amino acids. CDR3 in amino acids: CASSYSNQPQHF. The CDR3 DNA is TGTGCCAGCAGTTATTCGAATCAGCCCCAGCATTTT.

The CDR3 DNA reads TGTGCCAGCAGTTTGGGAGGCTACACAGATACGCAGTATTTT. Its protein is CASSLGGYTDTQYF. This chain links TRBV27 with TRBJ2-3, with D tentatively TRBD2 (6 bases). The CDR3 contains 14 residues. The V gene's germline CDR1 is MNHEY and CDR2 SMNVEV (reference sequence). Between the trimmed V and J ends, which lost 3 bases and 2 bases, there was a span of 9 bases.

J is TRBJ1-2 and V is TRBV30; D is unclear. CDR1 and CDR2 from the germline V gene are GTSNPN and SVGIG (reference sequence). The V gene lost 4 bases and the J gene lost 0 bases, with 12 bases spanning the gap. CDR3 length: 14 residues. CDR3 in amino acids: CAWTRPATNYGYTF. Here the CDR3 DNA reads TGTGCCTGGACGCGGCCCGCCACTAACTATGGCTACACCTTC.

The chain has TRBV6-5 and TRBJ2-2, with D maybe TRBD1 (6 bases). The V end was cut by 7 bases, the J end by 1 base, with 13 bases between. This CDR3 is 15 amino acids long. The germline gives CDR1 MNHEY, CDR2 SVGAGI. The CDR3 reads CASTSGDVNTGELFF. CDR3 in DNA: TGTGCCAGCACCTCAGGGGATGTGAACACCGGGGAGCTGTTTTTT.

The chain joins TRBV6-1 to TRBJ2-7; the D is unclear. In germline, CDR1 is MNHNS, CDR2 SASEGT. V lost 0 bases and J 2 bases, leaving 8 bases between the germline ends. The length of the CDR3 is 14 residues. For the CDR3, the DNA is TGTGCCAGCAGTGAAGCGCGCGGAACCTACGAGCAGTACTTC. Translating gives CASSEARGTYEQYF.

With regard to this clone: The sample holds other DNA sequences that translate to the same CDR3. DNA of the CDR3: TGTGCCAGCACCTTCGGGGGGAATTCACCCCTCCACTTT. It specifies CASTFGGNSPLHF. The chain is built from TRBV9 and TRBJ1-6, with D possibly matching TRBD1 (5 bases). Deletions cut 6 bases from V and 7 bases from J, with 11 bases between. The CDR3 totals 13 residues. From germline, CDR1 is SGDLS and CDR2 YYNGEE.

The chain carries TRBV7-8 and TRBJ2-1; 8 bases align to TRBD2. This CDR3 region has 14 residues. The junction had 8 bases not matched to a gene; V was cut back by 4 bases and J by 9 bases. Germline CDR1 SGHVS, CDR2 FQNEAQ. Here the CDR3 DNA reads TGTGCCAGCAGCTCAACAGCCCTAGCGGGTGAGCAGTTCTTC. Translated, it gives CASSSTALAGEQFF.

CDR3 loop: CARSEGGAVVNTEAFF. CDR3 coding DNA: TGTGCCAGAAGCGAGGGAGGGGCGGTCGTGAACACTGAAGCTTTCTTT. The V gene is TRBV5-3, the J gene TRBJ1-1; maybe TRBD1 (5 bases). TRBV5-3 falls under the ORF class, with uncertain function. The V gene lost 4 bases and the J gene lost 0 bases, with 16 bases spanning the gap. The CDR3 runs to 16 residues.

V usage is TRBV30 and J usage is TRBJ2-1; 8 bases agree with TRBD1. V shed 1 base and J 4 bases; nucleotides not matched to a gene: 3. Germline V lookup: CDR1 GTSNPN, CDR2 SVGIG (reference sequence). The CDR3 has 14 residues. CDR3 DNA sequence: TGTGCCTGGAGTGGGGGACAGGTATACAATGAGCAGTTCTTC. Its protein is CAWSGGQVYNEQFF. Using reference TRBV30 and TRBJ2-1 for the parts outside the CDR3, the full variable domain is SQTIHQWPATLVQPVGSPLSLECTVEGTSNPNLYWYRQAAGRGLQLLFYSVGIGQISSEVPQNLSASRPQDRQFILSSKKLLLSDSGFYLCAWSGGQVYNEQFFGPGTRLTVL.

This clone was counted once. V usage is TRBV6-5 and J usage is TRBJ2-7; D call uncertain. Germline assignment: CDR1 MNHEY and CDR2 SVGAGI. Trimming pared 6 bases from V and 3 bases from J, leaving 6 bases between. The CDR3 spans 11 residues. The CDR3 DNA is TGTGCCAGCAGAGCAATCTACGAGCAGTACTTC. It specifies CASRAIYEQYF.

The chain recombines TRBV14 with TRBJ1-4, with 9 nucleotides matching TRBD1. Germline CDR1 SGHDN, CDR2 FVKESK. This CDR3 has 14 residues. Germline trimming cut 5 bases from V and 7 bases from J; bases unmatched to any gene: 5. CDR3 region: CASSAGTGFEKLFF. CDR3 nucleotides: TGTGCCAGCAGCGCCGGGACAGGGTTTGAAAAACTGTTTTTT.

The J gene is TRBJ1-2, the V gene TRBV16; 8 positions agree with TRBD1. This CDR3 spans 13 amino acids. Unmatched junction bases numbered 2, after V lost 0 bases and J lost 8 bases. CDR1 is KGHSY and CDR2 is FQNENV in the germline V gene. CDR3: CASSQSQGGGYTF. Here the CDR3 DNA reads TGTGCCAGCAGCCAATCACAGGGGGGCGGCTACACCTTC. The whole variable domain, remainder taken from reference TRBV16 and TRBJ1-2, is GEEVAQTPKHLVRGEGQKAKLYCAPIKGHSYVFWYQQVLKNEFKFLISFQNENVFDETGMPKERFSAKCLPNSPCSLEIQATKLEDSAVYFCASSQSQGGGYTFGSGTRLTVV.

The chain links TRBV18 to TRBJ1-1; weak D call: TRBD1 (6 bases). This CDR3 is built from 13 residues. Trimming stripped 8 bases from V and 1 base from J, with 11 bases between. The germline CDR1 and CDR2 sequences are KGHSH and LQKENI. CDR3 DNA: TGTGCCAGCGCGACAGGTGCGAACACTGAAGCTTTCTTT. Translated: CASATGANTEAFF.

The chain links TRBV29-1 to TRBJ2-3; possible D gene TRBD2, 7 bases. The CDR3 contains 14 residues. Germline CDR1 reads SQVTM; CDR2 reads ANQGSEA. CDR3: CSGGAAGSTDTQYF. The CDR3 DNA reads TGCAGTGGGGGGGCGGCGGGAAGCACAGATACGCAGTATTTT.

With regard to this clone: The same CDR3 arises from other DNA sequences in this sample as well. The V gene is TRBV29-1, the J gene TRBJ1-1; no firm D call. The germline V and J ends were trimmed by 6 bases and 0 bases, with 11 bases remaining between them. The CDR3 extends over 13 amino acids. Germline loops: CDR1 SQVTM, CDR2 ANQGSEA. The CDR3 region is CSVARQLNTEAFF. CDR3 DNA sequence: TGCAGCGTGGCGAGGCAGTTGAACACTGAAGCTTTCTTT.

The rearrangement uses TRBV7-9 and TRBJ1-6; D is possibly TRBD1 (6 bases). From germline, CDR1 is SEHNR and CDR2 FQNEAQ (reference sequence). V lost 5 bases and J lost 5, with 25 bases in between. The CDR3 extends over 19 amino acids. CDR3 residues: CASSGTLRDIHPDNSPLHF. DNA for the CDR3: TGTGCCAGCAGCGGGACCCTCCGGGACATTCATCCAGATAATTCACCCCTCCACTTT.

The genes are TRBV7-9 and TRBJ2-1; 8 nucleotides line up with TRBD1. This CDR3 has 17 residues. The J segment lost 10 bases and the V segment lost 5 bases, leaving 19 bases of the junction unmatched. In germline, CDR1 is SEHNR, CDR2 FQNEAQ (reference sequence). In nucleotides, the CDR3 is TGTGCCAGCAGCCGTACTAACGACAGGGGCCTAATATGGGAGCAGTTCTTC. Its translation is CASSRTNDRGLIWEQFF.

V is TRBV30 and J is TRBJ1-6; D might be TRBD1 (6 bases). The CDR3 loop spans 19 amino acids. Trimming left V 3 bases short and J 7 bases short, with 28 bases between. CDR1 and CDR2 (germline): GTSNPN, SVGIG (reference sequence). In DNA, the CDR3 is TGTGCCTGGAGGGCGGACAGAGCGAGACCCACTACTATCAATTCACCCCTCCACTTT. The encoded protein is CAWRADRARPTTINSPLHF.

V is TRBV7-9 and J is TRBJ1-6, with D unresolved. From germline, CDR1 is SEHNR and CDR2 FQNEAQ (reference sequence). The CDR3 contains 14 residues. Trimming pared 2 bases from V and 8 bases from J, leaving 10 bases between. DNA of the CDR3: TGTGCCAGCAGCTTACACGGGTCGGATTCACCCCTCCACTTT. Its translation is CASSLHGSDSPLHF.

This chain joins TRBV7-9 and TRBJ1-2; D gene uncertain. This CDR3 has 13 amino acids. Germline loops: CDR1 SEHNR, CDR2 FQNEAQ (reference sequence). Trimming removed 3 bases from V and 2 bases from J, with 7 bases in between. This CDR3 reads CASSLRQNYGYTF. The CDR3, as DNA: TGTGCCAGCAGCTTGCGGCAGAACTATGGCTACACCTTC.